This TCR beta chain is from a study of blood T cell repertoires in COVID-19. On the study more broadly: Italy, Spain and the United States were the sources of the convalescent and acute COVID-19 samples. T cells, B-cell-depleted T cells, or PBMCs provided the cDNA or gDNA that served as material.

In Seattle, patients joined the study during active infection and were tracked longitudinally. The germline V gene encodes CDR1 SGHDT and CDR2 YYEEEE. The ends were cut back, 1 base at V and 6 bases at J, with 9 bases in the middle. The CDR3 sequence is 13 residues long. Original processing notes: The assay estimated nucleated cells by amplifying reference gene primers. Data came from immunoSEQ multiplex PCR; TCRdb stores just in-frame clones and leaves some out. V and J calls and clone size follow that table, whereas D and trimming were derived from the DNA. The repertoire holds some 240,000 clones, almost 90% seen once, with under 2.5% in the top ten.

Sequenced sample: peripheral blood. The clonotype was recovered from a woman aged 55-70 years with COVID-19, enrolled during active disease. The J gene is TRBJ2-3, the V gene TRBV5-6; D remains unclear. CDR3 DNA sequence: TGTGCCAGCAGCTTGCCCAGTTTCGATACGCAGTATTTT. This encodes CASSLPSFDTQYF. The entire variable domain, with the rest obtained from reference TRBV5-6 and TRBJ2-3, is as follows: DAGVTQSPTHLIKTRGQQVTLRCSPKSGHDTVSWYQQALGQGPQFIFQYYEEEERQRGNFPDRFSGHQFPNYSSELNVNALLLGDSALYLCASSLPSFDTQYFGPGTRLTVL.